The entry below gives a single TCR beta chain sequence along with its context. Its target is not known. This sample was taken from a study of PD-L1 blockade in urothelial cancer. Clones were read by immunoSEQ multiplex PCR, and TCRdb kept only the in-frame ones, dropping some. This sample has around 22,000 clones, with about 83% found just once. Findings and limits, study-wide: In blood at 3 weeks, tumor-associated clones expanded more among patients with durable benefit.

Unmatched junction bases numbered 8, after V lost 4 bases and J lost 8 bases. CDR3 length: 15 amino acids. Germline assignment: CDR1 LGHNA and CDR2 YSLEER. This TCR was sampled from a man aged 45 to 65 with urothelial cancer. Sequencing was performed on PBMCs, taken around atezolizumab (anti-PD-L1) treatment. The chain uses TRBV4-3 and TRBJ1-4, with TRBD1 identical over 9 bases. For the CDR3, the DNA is TGCGCCAGCAGCCCCCGGACAGGGGAAGCGGAAAAACTGTTTTTT. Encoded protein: CASSPRTGEAEKLFF.